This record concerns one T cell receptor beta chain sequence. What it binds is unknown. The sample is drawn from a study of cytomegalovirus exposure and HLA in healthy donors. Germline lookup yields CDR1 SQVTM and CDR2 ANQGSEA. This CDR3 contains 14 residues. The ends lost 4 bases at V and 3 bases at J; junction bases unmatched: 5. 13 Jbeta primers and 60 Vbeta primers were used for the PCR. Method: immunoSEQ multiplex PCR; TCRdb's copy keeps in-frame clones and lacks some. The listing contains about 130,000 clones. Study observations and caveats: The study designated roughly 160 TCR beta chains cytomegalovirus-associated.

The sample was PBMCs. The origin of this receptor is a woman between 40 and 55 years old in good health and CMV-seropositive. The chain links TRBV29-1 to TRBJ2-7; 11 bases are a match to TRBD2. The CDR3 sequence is CSVVSGREGYEQYF. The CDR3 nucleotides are TGCAGCGTTGTTAGCGGGAGGGAAGGCTACGAGCAGTACTTC.